The rows below give T cell receptor beta chains drawn from one sample of a study of cytomegalovirus exposure and HLA in healthy donors. TCRdb's table, derived via immunoSEQ multiplex PCR, lists solely in-frame clones and lacks some. Of 150,000 to 200,000 clones listed, roughly four fifths are singletons. Sequencing used PBMCs. These receptors were obtained from a woman in her twenties or thirties in good health and CMV-seronegative. The CDR3 runs from the conserved cysteine through the conserved F or W. A D gene is named only where the DNA matches it firmly. Not every row has a clone size; where given, it reads once, few, many or a size class.

V gene: TRBV9
D gene: TRBD2
clone size: NA
J gene: TRBJ2-1
CDR3 DNA: TGTGCCAGCAGCTTAAGCGGGAGTATTAGCAATGAGCAGTTCTTC
CDR3 protein: CASSLSGSISNEQFF

V gene: TRBV28
D gene: TRBD2
clone size: NA
J gene: TRBJ2-5
CDR3 DNA: TGTGCCAGCAGTTCCCCGGGACTAAACTTTGCCGTAAGAAAGACCCAGTACTTC
CDR3 protein: CASSSPGLNFAVRKTQYF

V gene: TRBV9
D gene: TRBD1
clone size: NA
J gene: TRBJ1-6
CDR3 DNA: TGTGCCAGCAGCGCCCCGACAGGGGATGATTCACCCCTCCACTTT
CDR3 protein: CASSAPTGDDSPLHF

V gene: TRBV4-1
D gene: NA
clone size: NA
J gene: TRBJ2-5
CDR3 DNA: TGCGCCAGCAGCCAGGGAGCGTCCGGGATTAAAGAGACCCAGTACTTC
CDR3 protein: CASSQGASGIKETQYF

V gene: TRBV7-2
D gene: TRBD2
clone size: NA
J gene: TRBJ2-7
CDR3 DNA: TGTGCCAGCAGCTCAGGGACTATTCCTACTGAGCAGTACTTC
CDR3 protein: CASSSGTIPTEQYF

V gene: TRBV7-9
D gene: TRBD2
clone size: once
J gene: TRBJ2-3
CDR3 DNA: TGTTCCAGCTTGAGCGGGGGAAGCACAGATACGCAGTATTTT
CDR3 protein: CSSLSGGSTDTQYF

V gene: TRBV7-2
D gene: NA
clone size: once
J gene: TRBJ1-1
CDR3 DNA: TGTGCCAGCAGCCCTGGACAGACGAACACTGAAGCTTTCTTT
CDR3 protein: CASSPGQTNTEAFF

V gene: TRBV19
D gene: NA
clone size: NA
J gene: TRBJ1-1
CDR3 DNA: TGTGCCAGTAAAAGGGAGGAGACGAACACTGAAGCTTTCTTT
CDR3 protein: CASKREETNTEAFF

V gene: TRBV6-6
D gene: TRBD1
clone size: NA
J gene: TRBJ1-1
CDR3 DNA: TGTGCCAGCAGTTACTTACCGGGACAGGGGACTGAAGCTTTCTTT
CDR3 protein: CASSYLPGQGTEAFF

V gene: TRBV10-3
D gene: TRBD1
clone size: NA
J gene: TRBJ1-6
CDR3 DNA: TGTGCCATCAGTGCATCAGGGGGCGCATCACCCCTCCACTTT
CDR3 protein: CAISASGGASPLHF

V gene: TRBV28
D gene: NA
clone size: NA
J gene: TRBJ2-7
CDR3 DNA: TGTGCCAGCAGCATCCGAGCTTACGAGCAGTACTTC
CDR3 protein: CASSIRAYEQYF

V gene: TRBV7-9
D gene: TRBD2
clone size: NA
J gene: TRBJ2-2
CDR3 DNA: TGTGCCAGCAGCTCGAGATCGGTCCGGGGGGGCACCGGGGAGCTGTTTTTT
CDR3 protein: CASSSRSVRGGTGELFF

V gene: TRBV28
D gene: NA
clone size: once
J gene: TRBJ1-2
CDR3 DNA: TGTGCCAGCAGTTTACCCTTAGCCCAGGGTTTAAACTATGGCTACACCTTC
CDR3 protein: CASSLPLAQGLNYGYTF

V gene: TRBV6-5
D gene: TRBD2
clone size: NA
J gene: TRBJ2-7
CDR3 DNA: TGTGCCAGCAGGCTACTAGCGGGGAACGAGCAGTACTTC
CDR3 protein: CASRLLAGNEQYF

V gene: TRBV7-7
D gene: NA
clone size: NA
J gene: TRBJ2-1
CDR3 DNA: TGTGCTAGCAGCCAAGACAGTACTTCCTACAATGAGCAGTTCTTC
CDR3 protein: CASSQDSTSYNEQFF

V gene: TRBV5-4
D gene: NA
clone size: NA
J gene: TRBJ1-6
CDR3 DNA: TGTGCCAGCAGCTTGGGGACACGGGTCGGTTCACCCCTCCACTTT
CDR3 protein: CASSLGTRVGSPLHF

V gene: TRBV6-5
D gene: TRBD2
clone size: once
J gene: TRBJ2-3
CDR3 DNA: TGTGCCAGCAGTTACGGCGGGGGTAACACAGATACGCAGTATTTT
CDR3 protein: CASSYGGGNTDTQYF

V gene: TRBV30
D gene: NA
clone size: NA
J gene: TRBJ2-1
CDR3 DNA: TGTGCCTGGAGTGTAGTTCGGGGCAATGAGCAGTTCTTC
CDR3 protein: CAWSVVRGNEQFF

V gene: TRBV7-2
D gene: TRBD2
clone size: NA
J gene: TRBJ2-7
CDR3 DNA: TGTGCCAGCAGCCCTAGCGGGACAAACTACGAGCAGTACTTC
CDR3 protein: CASSPSGTNYEQYF

V gene: TRBV7-2
D gene: TRBD1
clone size: NA
J gene: TRBJ2-4
CDR3 DNA: TGTGCCAGCAGCACCGGGACAGGGGTAGCCAAAAACATTCAGTACTTC
CDR3 protein: CASSTGTGVAKNIQYF

V gene: TRBV6-5
D gene: NA
clone size: few
J gene: TRBJ2-7
CDR3 DNA: TGTGCCAGCACCCCTAAATCGGGGGTTTTTTTCGAGCAGTACTTC
CDR3 protein: CASTPKSGVFFEQYF

V gene: TRBV29-1
D gene: NA
clone size: NA
J gene: TRBJ2-1
CDR3 DNA: TGCTCTTGTCTGAGGGGGGAAGGGGGCGATGAGCAGTTCTTC
CDR3 protein: CSCLRGEGGDEQFF

V gene: TRBV11-2
D gene: NA
clone size: NA
J gene: TRBJ2-7
CDR3 DNA: TGTGCCAGCAGCTTAGACAGGGTCCGCGAGCAGTACTTC
CDR3 protein: CASSLDRVREQYF

V gene: TRBV7-2
D gene: NA
clone size: NA
J gene: TRBJ1-1
CDR3 DNA: TGTGCCAGCAGCTTAGCGCCGCTATCGGACACTGAAGCTTTCTTT
CDR3 protein: CASSLAPLSDTEAFF

V gene: TRBV4-3
D gene: NA
clone size: few
J gene: TRBJ1-4
CDR3 DNA: TGCGCCAGCAGCCAAGAGGCCCGAAAAGAAGAAAAACTGTTTTTT
CDR3 protein: CASSQEARKEEKLFF

V gene: TRBV7-6
D gene: TRBD1
clone size: NA
J gene: TRBJ2-7
CDR3 DNA: TGTGCCAGCAGCAATTTCCGGGACAGACCCTACGAGCAGTACTTC
CDR3 protein: CASSNFRDRPYEQYF

V gene: TRBV5-1
D gene: NA
clone size: NA
J gene: TRBJ1-4
CDR3 DNA: TGCGCCAGCAGCTCCGACGACTGGGACATTTCTAATGAAAAACTGTTTTTT
CDR3 protein: CASSSDDWDISNEKLFF

V gene: TRBV7-6
D gene: TRBD1
clone size: NA
J gene: TRBJ1-4
CDR3 DNA: TGTGCCAGCAGCCACTGGCCTCGACAGGGGAGTAATGAAAAACTGTTTTTT
CDR3 protein: CASSHWPRQGSNEKLFF

V gene: TRBV7-2
D gene: TRBD2
clone size: NA
J gene: TRBJ2-1
CDR3 DNA: TGTGCCAGCAGCTTAGAGGCTAGCGGGAGGGCCGCTGAGCAGTTCTTC
CDR3 protein: CASSLEASGRAAEQFF

V gene: TRBV2
D gene: TRBD1
clone size: NA
J gene: TRBJ2-5
CDR3 DNA: TGTGCCAGCAGTGCGACGACAGGGGGGGAGACCCAGTACTTC
CDR3 protein: CASSATTGGETQYF

V gene: TRBV30
D gene: NA
clone size: NA
J gene: TRBJ2-7
CDR3 DNA: TGTGCCTGGACCGGGACTGGCTCCTACGAGCAGTACTTC
CDR3 protein: CAWTGTGSYEQYF

V gene: TRBV29-1
D gene: NA
clone size: NA
J gene: TRBJ2-3
CDR3 DNA: TGCAGCGTTACCCTGGCTCGTGGGGCCCTGAGCACAGATACGCAGTATTTT
CDR3 protein: CSVTLARGALSTDTQYF

V gene: TRBV4-1
D gene: NA
clone size: NA
J gene: TRBJ1-5
CDR3 DNA: TGCGCCAGCAGCCAAGATCTGTTCGGGTTGGGACATCGGAATCAGCCCCAGCATTTT
CDR3 protein: CASSQDLFGLGHRNQPQHF

V gene: TRBV4-3
D gene: TRBD2
clone size: NA
J gene: TRBJ2-1
CDR3 DNA: TGCGCCAGCAGCACCGCCGCAGGGAGGGATGAGCAGTTCTTC
CDR3 protein: CASSTAAGRDEQFF

V gene: TRBV2
D gene: NA
clone size: NA
J gene: TRBJ2-4
CDR3 DNA: TGTGCCAGCAGTGCCCTAGCCAAAAACATTCAGTACTTC
CDR3 protein: CASSALAKNIQYF

V gene: TRBV6-1
D gene: TRBD2
clone size: NA
J gene: TRBJ2-7
CDR3 DNA: TGTGCCAGCAGCGCACGGACTAGTTACGAGCAGTACTTC
CDR3 protein: CASSARTSYEQYF